The clone carrying this T cell receptor (beta chain) has just a few counts. This specimen comes from a study of technical replicates of blood from several donors. Profiling relied on immunoSEQ multiplex PCR, and the TCRdb table lists in-frame clones only, not all of them. The table lists 80,000 to 95,000 clones, about 90% of them singletons. V lost 4 bases to trimming and J lost 3 bases; unmatched junction nucleotides: 1. The CDR3 is made up of 14 amino acids. The germline gives CDR1 SGHDN, CDR2 FVKESK. Sequenced sample: T cells isolated from PBMCs. This TCR was sampled from a human donor in good health. The rearrangement links TRBV14 to TRBJ2-3; 10 nucleotides align to TRBD2. CDR3 nucleotide sequence: TGTGCCAGCAGCCTTAGCGGGGGGACAGATACGCAGTATTTT. Its translation is CASSLSGGTDTQYF.